One and the same sample provided the 27 T cell receptor beta chains below, sequenced in a study of T-cell reconstitution after alpha-beta-depleted transplantation in children. Unique molecular identifiers featured in how the TCRbeta library was prepared. TCRdb processed the PCR reads anew with MiXCR; each CDR3 protein has one entry. The top ten clones hold roughly 5.5% of a sample with over 90,000 distinct CDR3 sequences, approximately 6% of them seen once. This specimen consisted of PBMCs, mostly from graft donor cells, obtained 60 days after TCRalphabeta/CD19-depleted stem cell transplant. The receptors derive from a female patient aged 2 to 10 who had a stem cell transplant for Fanconi anemia, so the T cells may come from the graft donor.

This clonotype occurred many times. V is TRBV12-3 or TRBV12-4 and J is TRBJ2-1; weak D call: TRBD2 (8 bases). This CDR3 has 17 amino acids. Trimming shortened V by 3 bases and J by 3 bases, and 18 bases separated the two germline ends. This CDR3 reads CASSLWVGGDSYNEQFF. The CDR3 region has the DNA TGTGCCAGCAGTTTGTGGGTCGGGGGGGACAGCTACAATGAGCAGTTCTTC.

The sample holds many counts of this clonotype. This chain connects TRBV12-3 or TRBV12-4 to TRBJ2-2; TRBD2 might be the D (6 bases). The CDR3 is made up of 15 amino acids. The ends were cut back, 6 bases at V and 4 bases at J, with 15 bases in the middle. CDR3 coding DNA: TGTGCCAGCAGAGACCCGACTAGTGGCACCGGGGAGCTGTTTTTT. Amino acids: CASRDPTSGTGELFF.

In this sample, this clonotype turned up many times. The genes are TRBV2 and TRBJ1-5; D is undetermined. V was trimmed by 5 bases and J by 3 bases, leaving 8 bases between them. In germline, CDR1 is SNHLY, CDR2 FYNNEI. The CDR3 extends over 13 amino acids. In DNA form, the CDR3 reads TGTGCCAGCAGTCCACAGAACAATCAGCCCCAGCATTTT. Its protein is CASSPQNNQPQHF.

This clonotype came up many times. The chain employs TRBV27 and TRBJ1-2; D perhaps matches TRBD1 (5 bases). The CDR3 is 20 amino acids. V was clipped by 0 bases and J by 3 bases, with 26 bases between them. Per the germline V gene, CDR1 is MNHEY and CDR2 is SMNVEV (reference sequence). The DNA of the CDR3 is TGTGCCAGCAGTTTATCGGGTCAGGGTCCTAACTACCTCCTTGACTATGGCTACACCTTC. It is translated as CASSLSGQGPNYLLDYGYTF.

This clonotype has ten or more counts. This chain joins TRBV12-3 or TRBV12-4 and TRBJ2-7, with D tentatively TRBD1 (6 bases). V lost 6 bases and J lost 6, with 18 bases in between. CDR3 size: 14 residues. Written as DNA, the CDR3 is TGTGCCAGCAGCCCTCACCTACAGGGTCCCGAGCAGTACTTC. This gives the protein CASSPHLQGPEQYF.

This clonotype appeared a few times. V usage is TRBV20-1 and J usage is TRBJ1-5; possibly TRBD1 for D (5 bases). The germline CDR1 and CDR2 sequences are DFQATT and SNEGSKA (reference sequence). Trimming took 6 bases from V and 4 from J, leaving 13 bases between them. The CDR3 consists of 13 residues. The CDR3 coding sequence is TGCAGTGCCCAGGGTTCCCTAAATCAGCCCCAGCATTTT. Translating it yields CSAQGSLNQPQHF.

This clonotype was seen repeatedly, ten times or more. V is TRBV3-1 and J is TRBJ2-3; 8 bases are a match to TRBD2. This CDR3 region has 16 residues. Germline CDR1 is LGHDT and CDR2 is YNNKEL (reference sequence). V was pared by 5 bases and J by 3 bases, with 10 bases of the junction left unmatched. The CDR3 loop reads CASSETSAWGTDTQYF. Here the CDR3 DNA reads TGTGCCAGCAGCGAGACTAGCGCATGGGGGACAGATACGCAGTATTTT.

This clonotype has at least ten counts. The chain links TRBV7-3 to TRBJ2-1, with 9 positions matching TRBD2. Trimming removed 3 bases from V and 2 bases from J; junction bases left unmatched: 2. Germline lookup yields CDR1 SGHTA and CDR2 FQGTGA. The CDR3 is 15 amino acids. For the CDR3, the DNA is TGTGCCAGCAGCTTTAGCGGGAGACCCTACAATGAGCAGTTCTTC. It yields the protein CASSFSGRPYNEQFF.

At least ten counts were recorded for this clonotype. The chain has TRBV13 and TRBJ2-5; 10 bases are a match to TRBD2. The CDR3 contains 15 residues. Germline CDR1 reads PRHDT; CDR2 reads FYEKMQ (reference sequence). V shed 2 bases, J shed 4 bases, and the junction held 4 bases outside the gene matches. This CDR3 is CASSLRPSGRETQYF. The CDR3 DNA reads TGTGCCAGCAGCTTACGCCCTAGCGGGAGAGAGACCCAGTACTTC.

This clonotype has at least ten counts. The V call is TRBV10-3, the J call TRBJ2-2; 15 bases agree with TRBD2. With V trimmed by 4 bases and J by 4 bases, 1 base remained unmatched. The germline CDR1 and CDR2 sequences are ENHRY and SYGVKD. This CDR3 spans 16 amino acids. CDR3 loop: CAISGTSGGATGELFF. The CDR3 DNA follows: TGTGCCATCAGTGGGACTAGCGGGGGGGCCACCGGGGAGCTGTTTTTT.

This clonotype was observed at least ten times. The chain employs TRBV16 and TRBJ2-5; 7 bases map to TRBD1. With 4 bases clipped from V and 1 base from J, the junction kept 3 bases outside the gene matches. The CDR3 contains 14 residues. CDR1 and CDR2 from the germline V gene are KGHSY and FQNENV. CDR3: CASSPWTGQETQYF. The CDR3 bases are TGTGCCAGCAGCCCCTGGACAGGCCAAGAGACCCAGTACTTC.

The chain uses TRBV2 and TRBJ2-5, with D maybe TRBD1 (6 bases). This CDR3 is 15 amino acids long. Trimming stripped 2 bases from V and 3 bases from J, with 13 bases between. Germline V gene data show CDR1 as SNHLY and CDR2 as FYNNEI. CDR3 sequence (DNA): TGTGCCAGCAGTGAATATCGAGGGGGTAAAGAGACCCAGTACTTC. It encodes CASSEYRGGKETQYF. Using reference TRBV2 and TRBJ2-5 for the parts outside the CDR3, the full variable domain is EPEVTQTPSHQVTQMGQEVILRCVPISNHLYFYWYRQILGQKVEFLVSFYNNEISEKSEIFDDQFSVERPDGSNFTLKIRSTKLEDSAMYFCASSEYRGGKETQYFGPGTRLLVL.

This clonotype came up many times. The chain uses TRBV5-1 and TRBJ2-7; no reliable D call. The CDR3 is 12 residues long. The germline V gene has CDR1 SGHRS and CDR2 YFSETQ. V lost 4 bases, J lost 3 bases, and 8 bases lay in between. The CDR3 region has the DNA TGCGCCAGCAGCGACGGCTTCTACGAGCAGTACTTC. Amino acid sequence: CASSDGFYEQYF.

CDR3 nucleotides: TGCAGCGTTCGTGCCACTTGGACAGGTATAGGGAATACCTACGAGCAGTACTTC. Amino acids: CSVRATWTGIGNTYEQYF. The gene calls are TRBV29-1 and TRBJ2-7, with 7 bases lining up with TRBD1. CDR3 size: 18 residues. V trimming: 5 bases; J trimming: 2 bases; junction bases outside the gene matches: 21. Germline V gene sequence: CDR1 SQVTM, CDR2 ANQGSEA.

This clonotype was recorded many times. The CDR3 DNA sequence: TGTGCCACCAGTGAGCCGGGACAAAACATTCAGTACTTC. Its protein product is CATSEPGQNIQYF. This chain uses TRBV24-1 with TRBJ2-4; perhaps D is TRBD1 or TRBD2 (5 bases each). Germline values: CDR1 KGHDR, CDR2 SFDVKD. This CDR3 region has 13 residues. Trimming took 4 bases from V and 5 from J, leaving 8 bases between them.

This clonotype was seen at least ten times. The genes are TRBV28 and TRBJ2-1; tentatively, D is TRBD2 (6 bases). Germline V gene sequence: CDR1 MDHEN, CDR2 SYDVKM. V was shortened by 8 bases and J by 7 bases, with 24 bases between the two germline ends. The CDR3 has 16 amino acids. CDR3 DNA sequence: TGTGCCAGCGGCACCGTAGGCTGGGGAGGAGTAAATGAGCAGTTCTTC. Residues: CASGTVGWGGVNEQFF. The whole variable domain, filled in from reference TRBV28 and TRBJ2-1, reads DVKVTQSSRYLVKRTGEKVFLECVQDMDHENMFWYRQDPGLGLRLIYFSYDVKMKEKGDIPEGYSVSREKKERFSLILESASTNQTSMYLCASGTVGWGGVNEQFFGPGTRLTVL.

This clonotype was seen at least ten times. This rearrangement joins TRBV27 to TRBJ2-1; 10 bases map to TRBD2. Germline values: CDR1 MNHEY, CDR2 SMNVEV (reference sequence). The CDR3 loop spans 14 amino acids. J lost 7 bases, V lost 8 bases, and 8 bases had no gene match. The CDR3 sequence: CASGKRGGNNEQFF. The CDR3 DNA reads as TGTGCCAGCGGCAAGCGGGGGGGAAATAATGAGCAGTTCTTC.

J is TRBJ2-7 and V is TRBV5-1, with TRBD1 matching over 11 bases. Germline V gene sequence: CDR1 SGHRS, CDR2 YFSETQ. V trimming: 0 bases; J trimming: 5 bases; junction bases outside the gene matches: 4. The CDR3 is made up of 15 amino acids. CDR3 region: CASSLGTGGFDEQYF. DNA of the CDR3: TGCGCCAGCAGCTTGGGGACAGGGGGCTTCGACGAGCAGTACTTC.

This clonotype was found many times. The J gene is TRBJ2-1, the V gene TRBV5-1, with TRBD1 matching 9 bases. Germline V gives CDR1 SGHRS, CDR2 YFSETQ. CDR3 length: 16 amino acids. Germline trimming cut 2 bases from V and 7 bases from J; bases unmatched to any gene: 10. As DNA, the CDR3 is TGCGCCAGCAGCTTTGTACTGGGACAGGGTGTGAATGAGCAGTTCTTC. Its translation: CASSFVLGQGVNEQFF. The complete variable domain, with remaining parts taken from reference TRBV5-1 and TRBJ2-1, reads KAGVTQTPRYLIKTRGQQVTLSCSPISGHRSVSWYQQTPGQGLQFLFEYFSETQRNKGNFPGRFSGRQFSNSRSEMNVSTLELGDSALYLCASSFVLGQGVNEQFFGPGTRLTVL.

The chain is built from TRBV20-1 and TRBJ2-7, with 8 bases matching TRBD1. Germline CDR1 DFQATT, CDR2 SNEGSKA (reference sequence). CDR3 size: 15 residues. J was trimmed by 2 bases and V by 0 bases; bases with no gene match: 6. The CDR3 DNA follows: TGCAGTGCTAGAGATCACAGGGGGTCTACCTACGAGCAGTACTTC. Its protein is CSARDHRGSTYEQYF.

This clonotype was found many times. The rearrangement links TRBV7-8 to TRBJ2-3; D gene unclear. Germline V gene data show CDR1 as SGHVS and CDR2 as FQNEAQ. V was shortened by 5 bases and J by 0 bases, with 12 bases between the two germline ends. This CDR3 comprises 15 residues. CDR3 amino acids: CASSRSSTSTDTQYF. The CDR3 nucleotides read TGTGCCAGCAGCCGATCCTCTACTAGCACAGATACGCAGTATTTT. Variable domain in full (rest from reference TRBV7-8 and TRBJ2-3): GAGVSQSPRYKVAKRGQDVALRCDPISGHVSLFWYQQALGQGPEFLTYFQNEAQLDKSGLPSDRFFAERPEGSVSTLKIQRTQQEDSAVYLCASSRSSTSTDTQYFGPGTRLTVL.

This clonotype was observed a handful of times. A read error may account for a junction end that differs from germline. The chain carries TRBV20-1 and TRBJ2-2, with D tentatively TRBD1 (6 bases). CDR1 is DFQATT, CDR2 SNEGSKA, per germline (reference sequence). The CDR3 covers 16 residues. CDR3 region: CCARDLGTINTGELFF. CDR3 DNA: TGCTGTGCTAGAGACCTCGGGACAATTAACACCGGGGAGCTGTTTTTT.

This clonotype was observed many times. The V call is TRBV5-1, the J call TRBJ2-7, with 7 positions matching TRBD2. The length of the CDR3 is 16 residues. Germline-derived CDR1 and CDR2 are SGHRS and YFSETQ. Trimming cost V 4 bases and J 4 bases; bases outside gene matches: 14. CDR3 coding DNA: TGCGCCAGCAGCCCATTCTCTAGCGGAGGGGTGTACGAGCAGTACTTC. Residues: CASSPFSSGGVYEQYF. The full variable domain, its missing parts supplied by reference TRBV5-1 and TRBJ2-7, is KAGVTQTPRYLIKTRGQQVTLSCSPISGHRSVSWYQQTPGQGLQFLFEYFSETQRNKGNFPGRFSGRQFSNSRSEMNVSTLELGDSALYLCASSPFSSGGVYEQYFGPGTRLTVT.

This clonotype was detected only a few times. This chain connects TRBV5-1 to TRBJ2-1, with 7 bases identical to TRBD2. The CDR3 length is 15 residues. The germline V gene encodes CDR1 SGHRS and CDR2 YFSETQ. The V and J ends lost 1 base and 5 bases, in that order; junction bases with no gene match: 6. For the CDR3, the DNA is TGCGCCAGCAGCTTGAGGTCCCTAGCGGACAATGAGCAGTTCTTC. Its protein product is CASSLRSLADNEQFF.

In its sample, this clonotype was seen many times. The V call is TRBV20-1, the J call TRBJ1-1; D gene uncertain. Germline V gene data show CDR1 as DFQATT and CDR2 as SNEGSKA (reference sequence). V lost 1 base to trimming and J lost 2 bases, with 17 bases between them. The CDR3 totals 16 residues. The CDR3 DNA reads TGCAGTGCTAGAGTTAACTCAGTCGTAGGCAACACTGAAGCTTTCTTT. This encodes CSARVNSVVGNTEAFF.

This clonotype was recorded at least ten times. The chain carries TRBV2 and TRBJ2-1; D unresolved. Germline V lookup: CDR1 SNHLY, CDR2 FYNNEI. This CDR3 is built from 15 residues. Trimming took off 2 bases at V and 1 base at J, with 9 bases between the two ends. In DNA, the CDR3 is TGTGCCAGCAGTGAATCGCCAGCATCCTACAATGAGCAGTTCTTC. It encodes CASSESPASYNEQFF.

This clonotype was detected many times. This CDR3 reads CASSLGQGYKGQFF. CDR3 sequence (DNA): TGTGCCAGCAGTTTGGGACAGGGTTACAAAGGGCAGTTCTTC. V is TRBV12-3 or TRBV12-4 and J is TRBJ2-1, with 9 bases that match TRBD1. After removal of 3 bases from V and 12 bases from J, the junction contained 9 bases not matched to a gene. The CDR3 is 14 amino acids.